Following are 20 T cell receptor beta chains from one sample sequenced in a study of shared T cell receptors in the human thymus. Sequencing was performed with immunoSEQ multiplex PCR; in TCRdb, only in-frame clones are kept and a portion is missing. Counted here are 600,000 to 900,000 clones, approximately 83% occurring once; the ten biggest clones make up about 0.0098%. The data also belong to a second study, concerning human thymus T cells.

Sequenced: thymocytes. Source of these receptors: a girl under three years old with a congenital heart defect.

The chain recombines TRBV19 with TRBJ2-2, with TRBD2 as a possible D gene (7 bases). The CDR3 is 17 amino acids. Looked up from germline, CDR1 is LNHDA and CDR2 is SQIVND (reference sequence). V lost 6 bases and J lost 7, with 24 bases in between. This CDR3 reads CASSQRVGGARSGELFF. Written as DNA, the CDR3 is TGTGCCAGTAGCCAAAGGGTGGGGGGGGCCCGAAGCGGGGAGCTGTTTTTT.

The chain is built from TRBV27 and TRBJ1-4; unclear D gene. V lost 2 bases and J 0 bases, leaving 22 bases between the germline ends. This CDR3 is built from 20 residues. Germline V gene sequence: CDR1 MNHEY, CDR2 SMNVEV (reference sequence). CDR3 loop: CASSLRGPPAEGTTNEKLFF. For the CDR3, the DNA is TGTGCCAGCAGTTTAAGAGGGCCCCCCGCCGAAGGGACAACTAATGAAAAACTGTTTTTT.

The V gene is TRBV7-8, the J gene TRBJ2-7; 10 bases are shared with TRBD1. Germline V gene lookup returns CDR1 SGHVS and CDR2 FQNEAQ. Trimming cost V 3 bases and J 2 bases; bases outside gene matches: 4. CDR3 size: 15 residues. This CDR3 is CASSFWTGGAYEQYF. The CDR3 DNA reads TGTGCCAGCAGCTTTTGGACAGGGGGGGCCTACGAGCAGTACTTC.

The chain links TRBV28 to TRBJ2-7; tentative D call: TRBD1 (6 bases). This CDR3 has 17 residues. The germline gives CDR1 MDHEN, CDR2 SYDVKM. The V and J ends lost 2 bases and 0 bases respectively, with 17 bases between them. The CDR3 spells CASSLIGRTVSSYEQYF. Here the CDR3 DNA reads TGTGCCAGCAGTTTAATTGGCCGGACAGTTAGCTCCTACGAGCAGTACTTC. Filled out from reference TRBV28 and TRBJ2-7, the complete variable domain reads DVKVTQSSRYLVKRTGEKVFLECVQDMDHENMFWYRQDPGLGLRLIYFSYDVKMKEKGDIPEGYSVSREKKERFSLILESASTNQTSMYLCASSLIGRTVSSYEQYFGPGTRLTVT.

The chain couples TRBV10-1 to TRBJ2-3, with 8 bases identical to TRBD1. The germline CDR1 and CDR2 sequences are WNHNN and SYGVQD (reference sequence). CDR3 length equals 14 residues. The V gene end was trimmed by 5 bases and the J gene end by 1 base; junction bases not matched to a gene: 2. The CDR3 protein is CASSLTGGTDTQYF. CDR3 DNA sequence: TGCGCCAGCAGTCTGACAGGGGGCACAGATACGCAGTATTTT.

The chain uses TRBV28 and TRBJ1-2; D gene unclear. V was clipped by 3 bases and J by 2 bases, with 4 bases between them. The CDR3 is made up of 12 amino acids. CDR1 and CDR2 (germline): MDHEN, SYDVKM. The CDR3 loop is CASSFLNYGYTF. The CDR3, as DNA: TGTGCCAGCAGTTTTCTCAACTATGGCTACACCTTC.

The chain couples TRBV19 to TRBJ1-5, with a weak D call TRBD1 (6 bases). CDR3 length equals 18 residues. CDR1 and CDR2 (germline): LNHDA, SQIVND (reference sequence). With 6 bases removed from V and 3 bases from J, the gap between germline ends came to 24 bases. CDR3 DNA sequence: TGTGCCAGTAGACTAACGGGGGGGCGCTTCCCCCTCAATCAGCCCCAGCATTTT. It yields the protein CASRLTGGRFPLNQPQHF.

The CDR3 region is CASSPQGVDGYTF. DNA for the CDR3: TGTGCCAGCAGCCCCCAGGGGGTTGATGGCTACACCTTC. This chain links TRBV6-5 with TRBJ1-2; 7 nucleotides match TRBD1. V gave up 6 bases and J gave up 6 bases; unmatched junction bases: 7. The CDR3 has 13 residues. CDR1 MNHEY and CDR2 SVGAGI come from the germline V gene.

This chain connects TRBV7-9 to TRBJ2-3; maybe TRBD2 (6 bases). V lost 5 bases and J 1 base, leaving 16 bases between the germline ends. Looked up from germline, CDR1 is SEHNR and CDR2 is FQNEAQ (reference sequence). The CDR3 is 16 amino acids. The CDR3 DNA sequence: TGTGCCAGCAGCACTCGGGGGTGGAGAGGCACAGATACGCAGTATTTT. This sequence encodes CASSTRGWRGTDTQYF.

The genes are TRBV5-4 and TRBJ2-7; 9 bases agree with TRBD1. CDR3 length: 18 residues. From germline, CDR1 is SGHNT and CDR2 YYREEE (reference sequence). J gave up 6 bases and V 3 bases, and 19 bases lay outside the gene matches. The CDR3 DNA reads TGTGCCAGCAGCTACATTGAATTACCCGGGACAGGGATTATCGAGCAGTACTTC. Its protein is CASSYIELPGTGIIEQYF.

For the CDR3, the DNA is TGTGCCAGCCGGCAGGGACAGGGGAAAGTCAAGTATGGCTACACCTTC. Its protein is CASRQGQGKVKYGYTF. The chain joins TRBV2 to TRBJ1-2; 10 bases are shared with TRBD1. After removal of 8 bases from V and 5 bases from J, the junction contained 14 bases not matched to a gene. Germline V gene data show CDR1 as SNHLY and CDR2 as FYNNEI. The CDR3 length is 16 residues.

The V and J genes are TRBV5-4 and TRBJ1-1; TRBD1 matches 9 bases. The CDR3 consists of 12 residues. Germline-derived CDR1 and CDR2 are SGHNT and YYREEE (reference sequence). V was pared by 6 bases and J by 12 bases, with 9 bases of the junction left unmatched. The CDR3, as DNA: TGTGCCAGCACCGGGGACAGGGATGGATCTTTCTTT. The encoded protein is CASTGDRDGSFF.

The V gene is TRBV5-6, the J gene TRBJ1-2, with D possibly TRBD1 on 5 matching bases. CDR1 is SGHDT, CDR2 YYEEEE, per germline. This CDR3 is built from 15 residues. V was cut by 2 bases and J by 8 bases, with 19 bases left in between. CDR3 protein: CASSFLRGEVRGYTF. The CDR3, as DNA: TGTGCCAGCAGCTTTTTAAGAGGGGAGGTACGGGGCTACACCTTC.

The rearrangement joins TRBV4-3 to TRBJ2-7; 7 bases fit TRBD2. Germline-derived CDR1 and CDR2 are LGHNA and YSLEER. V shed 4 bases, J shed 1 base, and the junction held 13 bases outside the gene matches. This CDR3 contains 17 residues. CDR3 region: CASSRRRSSGLSYEQYF. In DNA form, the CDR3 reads TGCGCCAGCAGCCGGAGGAGGTCTAGCGGCCTATCCTACGAGCAGTACTTC.

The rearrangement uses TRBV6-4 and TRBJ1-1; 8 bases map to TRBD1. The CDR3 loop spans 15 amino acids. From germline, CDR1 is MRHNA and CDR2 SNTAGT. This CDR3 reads CESTGSGGGNTEAFF. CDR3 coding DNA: TGTGAAAGCACCGGGTCAGGGGGCGGGAACACTGAAGCTTTCTTT.

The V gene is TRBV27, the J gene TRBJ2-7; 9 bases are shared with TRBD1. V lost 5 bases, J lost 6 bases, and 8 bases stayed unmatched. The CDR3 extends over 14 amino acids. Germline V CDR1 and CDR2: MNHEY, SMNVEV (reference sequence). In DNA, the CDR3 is TGTGCCAGCAGTCCCGGGGACAGGGCGAGCGAGCAGTACTTC. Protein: CASSPGDRASEQYF.

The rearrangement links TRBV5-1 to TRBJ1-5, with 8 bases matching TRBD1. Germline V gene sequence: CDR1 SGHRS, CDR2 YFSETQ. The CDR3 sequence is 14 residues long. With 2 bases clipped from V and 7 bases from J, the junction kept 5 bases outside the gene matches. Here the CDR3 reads CASSFFQGAQPQHF. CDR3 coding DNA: TGCGCCAGCAGCTTTTTCCAGGGGGCCCAGCCCCAGCATTTT. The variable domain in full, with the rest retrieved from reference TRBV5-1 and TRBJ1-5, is KAGVTQTPRYLIKTRGQQVTLSCSPISGHRSVSWYQQTPGQGLQFLFEYFSETQRNKGNFPGRFSGRQFSNSRSEMNVSTLELGDSALYLCASSFFQGAQPQHFGDGTRLSIL.

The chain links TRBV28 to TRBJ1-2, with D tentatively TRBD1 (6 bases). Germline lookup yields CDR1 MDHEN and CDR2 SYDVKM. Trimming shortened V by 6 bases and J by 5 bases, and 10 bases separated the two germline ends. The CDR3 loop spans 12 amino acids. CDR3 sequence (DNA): TGTGCCAGCAGACCCCAGGGGTATGGCTACACCTTC. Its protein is CASRPQGYGYTF.

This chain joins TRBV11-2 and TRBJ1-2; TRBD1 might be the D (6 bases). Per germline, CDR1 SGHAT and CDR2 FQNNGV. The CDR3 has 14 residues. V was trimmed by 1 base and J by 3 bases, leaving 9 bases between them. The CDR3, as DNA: TGTGCCAGCAGCTTAGGGACAGATCACTATGGCTACACCTTC. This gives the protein CASSLGTDHYGYTF.

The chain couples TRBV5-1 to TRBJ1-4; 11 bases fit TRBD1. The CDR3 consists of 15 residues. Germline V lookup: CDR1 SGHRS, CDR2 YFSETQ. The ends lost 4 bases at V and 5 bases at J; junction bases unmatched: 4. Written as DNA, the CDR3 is TGCGCCAGCAGCAAAAGGACAGGGGGCAATGAAAAACTGTTTTTT. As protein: CASSKRTGGNEKLFF.